A single sample gave rise to the 9 T cell receptor beta chains below, sequenced in a study of STAT5B mutations in CD4+ large granular lymphocyte leukemia. Assay used: immunoSEQ multiplex PCR; TCRdb lists only in-frame clones, some missing. The sample holds 30,000 to 40,000 clones; about 91% are singletons and the top ten take 0.75% to 1%. The sequenced material came from CD4+ T cells from blood buffy coats. The receptors originated from a human donor in good health.

The chain couples TRBV30 to TRBJ2-1, with D uncertain. The CDR3 runs 14 residues. V was clipped by 5 bases and J by 7 bases, with 18 bases between them. Per germline, CDR1 GTSNPN and CDR2 SVGIG (reference sequence). CDR3 sequence: CAWYPLGETNEQFF. The CDR3 bases are TGTGCCTGGTACCCCCTAGGCGAGACGAATGAGCAGTTCTTC.

A few counts support this clone. The chain combines TRBV4-1 with TRBJ1-2; D gene unclear. V lost 2 bases to trimming and J lost 2 bases, with 12 bases between them. The CDR3 runs 15 residues. Looked up from germline, CDR1 is MGHRA and CDR2 is YSYEKL. The CDR3 here is CASSQHRSNNYGYTF. CDR3 coding DNA: TGCGCCAGCAGCCAACATCGATCAAACAACTATGGCTACACCTTC.

V usage is TRBV15 and J usage is TRBJ2-2, with 11 positions matching TRBD2. This CDR3 has 18 amino acids. V lost 5 bases to trimming and J lost 4 bases; unmatched junction nucleotides: 12. CDR1 is LNHNV and CDR2 is YYDKDF in the germline V gene (reference sequence). The CDR3 DNA sequence: TGTGCCACCAGCCTGCTGCACAGACTAGCGGGGTCCACCGGGGAGCTGTTTTTT. Protein sequence: CATSLLHRLAGSTGELFF.

V usage is TRBV7-8 and J usage is TRBJ1-1; unclear D gene. Germline assignment: CDR1 SGHVS and CDR2 FQNEAQ. CDR3 size: 15 residues. Trimming stripped 4 bases from V and 4 bases from J, with 16 bases between. The chain's CDR3 is CASSSLKGLVTEAFF. CDR3 nucleotides: TGTGCCAGCAGCTCCCTCAAAGGGTTAGTCACTGAAGCTTTCTTT.

The chain employs TRBV7-2 and TRBJ2-3, with D possibly being TRBD2 (5 bases). Germline V gene sequence: CDR1 SGHTA, CDR2 FQGNSA. V was cut by 1 base and J by 0 bases, with 14 bases left in between. This CDR3 comprises 17 residues. The CDR3 loop is CASSLGALAGSTDTQYF. CDR3 DNA sequence: TGTGCCAGCAGCTTAGGAGCGCTAGCAGGTAGCACAGATACGCAGTATTTT. The full variable domain, its missing parts supplied by reference TRBV7-2 and TRBJ2-3, is GAGVSQSPSNKVTEKGKDVELRCDPISGHTALYWYRQSLGQGLEFLIYFQGNSAPDKSGLPSDRFSAERTGGSVSTLTIQRTQQEDSAVYLCASSLGALAGSTDTQYFGPGTRLTVL.

V usage is TRBV30 and J usage is TRBJ2-6; D is unclear. Germline V CDR1 and CDR2: GTSNPN, SVGIG (reference sequence). V shed 2 bases and J shed 1 base, with 6 bases lying between them. There are 14 residues in the CDR3. DNA of the CDR3: TGTGCCTGGAGTTGGCAGTCTGGGGCCAACGTCCTGACTTTC. It yields the protein CAWSWQSGANVLTF. Based on the CDR3 plus reference TRBV30 and TRBJ2-6, the full variable domain is SQTIHQWPATLVQPVGSPLSLECTVEGTSNPNLYWYRQAAGRGLQLLFYSVGIGQISSEVPQNLSASRPQDRQFILSSKKLLLSDSGFYLCAWSWQSGANVLTFGAGSRLTVL.

This sequence joins TRBV7-2 and TRBJ2-4; D ambiguous. Germline-derived CDR1 and CDR2 are SGHTA and FQGNSA. Trimming took 2 bases from V and 5 from J, leaving 7 bases between them. This CDR3 spans 13 amino acids. The CDR3 DNA follows: TGTGCCAGCAGCTTAAATGCAGAAAACATTCAGTACTTC. This sequence encodes CASSLNAENIQYF.

The chain couples TRBV11-3 to TRBJ2-5, with D unclear. V lost 5 bases and J 2 bases, leaving 9 bases between the germline ends. CDR1 SGHNT and CDR2 YENEEA come from the germline V gene. This CDR3 spans 13 amino acids. CDR3 protein: CASSRTVQETQYF. The CDR3 DNA reads as TGTGCCAGCAGCCGGACGGTACAAGAGACCCAGTACTTC.

The genes are TRBV7-9 and TRBJ1-4; D is ambiguous. This CDR3 contains 13 residues. Germline CDR1 reads SEHNR; CDR2 reads FQNEAQ (reference sequence). V was trimmed by 1 base and J by 11 bases, leaving 11 bases between them. CDR3 in DNA: TGTGCCAGCAGCTTAGACAGAGTGCAGAAACTGTTTTTT. Protein sequence: CASSLDRVQKLFF.